Listed below are T cell receptor beta chains from one sample, sequenced in a study of T-cell reconstitution after alpha-beta-depleted transplantation in children. Via MiXCR, TCRdb re-called the PCR reads, giving one row per CDR3 protein. The repertoire includes some 300,000 distinct CDR3 sequences, over 7.5% of them detected once, and approximately 9% sits in the top ten. This material consisted of peripheral blood, taken 360 days after TCRalphabeta/CD19-depleted stem cell transplant. Every receptor here comes from a female patient younger than 10 who had a stem cell transplant for Fanconi anemia, so the T cells may come from the graft donor. CDR3s include the opening cysteine and the closing phenylalanine or tryptophan. D genes are given only for firm matches. Expanded clones get a size class; other rows say once, few or many, or leave the size out.

many TRBJ2-7 TRBV7-6 TRBD2 TGTGCCAGCAGCTTAGCATCTAGCGGGTCCACCTACGAGCAGTACTTC CASSLASSGSTYEQYF
few TRBJ1-4 TRBV12-3/TRBV12-4 - TGTGCCAGCAGACGAAACGAGGGGGAAAAACTGTTTTTT CASRRNEGEKLFF
many TRBJ2-1 TRBV5-1 TRBD2 TGCGCCAGCAGCCCAAGACTAGCGGGCAATGAGCAGTTCTTC CASSPRLAGNEQFF
many TRBJ2-7 TRBV19 - TGTGCCAGTAGTATTACCCCTTTCTACGAGCAGTACTTC CASSITPFYEQYF
many TRBJ1-1 TRBV5-1 TRBD1 TGCGCCAGCAGCCCCACAGGGGTGGAAGCTTTCTTT CASSPTGVEAFF
many TRBJ1-2 TRBV15 - TGTGCCACCAGCAGAGAGGAGCAGGGCTATGGCTACACCTTC CATSREEQGYGYTF
- TRBJ2-4 TRBV28 - TGTGCCAGCAACCCGAGGGGGAACATTCAGTACTTC CASNPRGNIQYF
- TRBJ2-1 TRBV30 - TGTGCCTGGAGTGTGAGGGGAACCTACAATGAGCAGTTCTTC CAWSVRGTYNEQFF
- TRBJ1-2 TRBV25-1 TRBD1 TGTGCCAGCGCGACAGGGAGCTATGGCTACACCTTC CASATGSYGYTF
- TRBJ1-1 TRBV30 - TGTGCCTGGACTCTGTACTGGCAGAACACTGAAGCTTTCTTT CAWTLYWQNTEAFF
- TRBJ1-2 TRBV19 TRBD1 TGTGCCAGTAGGGTGACAGGGAGCGGTGGCTACACCTTC CASRVTGSGGYTF
few TRBJ1-2 TRBV11-2 - TGTGCCAGCAGCTTAGCTGGCTGGGGGGATAGTGGCTACACCTTC CASSLAGWGDSGYTF
- TRBJ1-4 TRBV6-5 TRBD1 TGTGCCAGTGACAGGGACAGGGGTTATGAAAAACTGTTTTTT CASDRDRGYEKLFF
few TRBJ2-3 TRBV7-9 - TGTGCCAGCAGCTCAGGGGCCCCTTCATGGACAGATACGCAGTATTTT CASSSGAPSWTDTQYF
many TRBJ1-5 TRBV20-1 TRBD1 TGCAGTGCGTCTCAGGGGGGAGGCAATCAGCCCCAGCATTTT CSASQGGGNQPQHF
many TRBJ1-6 TRBV7-9 - TGTGCCAGCAGCTTCTCCGCGGCCACCCTCCACTTT CASSFSAATLHF
- TRBJ2-2 TRBV30 - TGTGCCTGGAGTGTACACAGTCCAGGGACGGTGTTTTTT CAWSVHSPGTVFF
- TRBJ1-6 TRBV7-8 TRBD1 TGTGCCAGCAGCTTAGAGACAGGGGGCTTCAGTTCACCCCTCCACTTT CASSLETGGFSSPLHF
many TRBJ2-5 TRBV4-3 - TGCGCCAGCAGCCAAGATCTGGGAAGACAAGAGACCCAGTACTTC CASSQDLGRQETQYF
- TRBJ2-3 TRBV30 - TGTGCCTGGAGTGTATGGGGGACCGGGGGACACCGCGGTGATACGCAGTATTTT CAWSVWGTGGHRGDTQYF
many TRBJ2-1 TRBV25-1 - TGTGCCAGCAGTGCCCTGGGACTCCTCTACAATGAGCAGTTCTTC CASSALGLLYNEQFF
- TRBJ2-5 TRBV7-6 - TGTGCCAGCAGCTTAACCGGGCTCCCGGGGTGGGAGACCCAGTACTTC CASSLTGLPGWETQYF